Below, 22 T cell receptor beta chains from the same sample are listed, as sequenced in a study of blood T cell repertoires in COVID-19. The data were produced by immunoSEQ multiplex PCR, yet TCRdb's version contains in-frame clones alone and is incomplete. The sample lists over 110,000 clones; 84% were seen once. Sequencing was carried out using PBMCs or T cells enriched from blood (not recorded which). Receptor source: a man in his fifties in a cohort exposed to, infected with or recovered from COVID-19 (not recorded which).

This chain connects TRBV19 to TRBJ2-3, with TRBD2 matching 14 bases. Germline V gene data show CDR1 as LNHDA and CDR2 as SQIVND (reference sequence). The CDR3 has 19 residues. Trimming removed 4 bases from V and 1 base from J; junction bases left unmatched: 10. CDR3 protein: CASSTPLQGLAGGTDTQYF. In nucleotides, the CDR3 is TGTGCCAGTAGTACCCCACTTCAGGGACTAGCGGGAGGCACAGATACGCAGTATTTT.

This clone was observed once. The chain is built from TRBV7-9 and TRBJ2-4, with 9 bases aligning to TRBD1. The CDR3 sequence is 16 residues long. The V gene's germline CDR1 is SEHNR and CDR2 FQNEAQ (reference sequence). Trimming at V came to 5 bases and at J to 2 bases, leaving 7 bases not matched to a gene. The CDR3 DNA sequence: TGTGCCAGCAGCCCCCGGACAGGGGAGACCAAAAACATTCAGTACTTC. Translating it yields CASSPRTGETKNIQYF.

V gene TRBV7-9 combines with J gene TRBJ2-5, with 7 bases aligning to TRBD1. The CDR3 is 14 amino acids. V lost 5 bases, J lost 5 bases, and 8 bases stayed unmatched. Germline CDR1 and CDR2: SEHNR and FQNEAQ (reference sequence). CDR3 bases: TGTGCCAGCAGCAGGGGGACAGCCTGGGAGACCCAGTACTTC. Protein sequence: CASSRGTAWETQYF.

The chain uses TRBV5-1 and TRBJ2-7; TRBD1 matches 8 bases. Germline loops: CDR1 SGHRS, CDR2 YFSETQ. CDR3 length equals 15 residues. V was clipped by 2 bases and J by 2 bases; unmatched bases: 6. CDR3 nucleotide sequence: TGCGCCAGCAGCTTTCACGGACAGGGCCCCTACGAGCAGTACTTC. Its protein is CASSFHGQGPYEQYF. The full variable domain, rest sourced from reference TRBV5-1 and TRBJ2-7, is KAGVTQTPRYLIKTRGQQVTLSCSPISGHRSVSWYQQTPGQGLQFLFEYFSETQRNKGNFPGRFSGRQFSNSRSEMNVSTLELGDSALYLCASSFHGQGPYEQYFGPGTRLTVT.

V usage is TRBV7-2 and J usage is TRBJ1-3; D perhaps matches TRBD1 (6 bases). Trimming took 5 bases from V and 0 from J, leaving 11 bases between them. The CDR3 contains 15 residues. Germline V gives CDR1 SGHTA, CDR2 FQGNSA. The DNA of the CDR3 is TGTGCCAGCAGCCCGGACAGCGCCTCTGGAAACACCATATATTTT. Protein: CASSPDSASGNTIYF.

J is TRBJ2-5 and V is TRBV5-4; D is perhaps TRBD1 (5 bases). This CDR3 comprises 15 residues. The germline V and J ends were trimmed by 4 bases and 3 bases, with 16 bases remaining between them. Germline V gives CDR1 SGHNT, CDR2 YYREEE (reference sequence). CDR3 coding DNA: TGTGCCAGCAGCCGGGTAACAGGCCCCGAAGAGACCCAGTACTTC. The encoded protein is CASSRVTGPEETQYF.

The chain employs TRBV24-1 and TRBJ2-7; 8 positions match TRBD1. Germline lookup yields CDR1 KGHDR and CDR2 SFDVKD. V lost 6 bases, J lost 2 bases, and 5 bases stayed unmatched. This CDR3 region has 14 residues. The CDR3 DNA reads TGTGCCACCAGTACGGCAGGGGGCACCTACGAGCAGTACTTC. Translated: CATSTAGGTYEQYF.

Only one count was recorded for this clone. The chain combines TRBV27 with TRBJ1-4, with TRBD1 matching over 7 bases. The germline V gene encodes CDR1 MNHEY and CDR2 SMNVEV (reference sequence). The J segment lost 8 bases and the V segment lost 6 bases, leaving 12 bases of the junction unmatched. The CDR3 covers 15 residues. The CDR3 here is CASSPGGSQTEKLFF. In DNA, the CDR3 is TGTGCCAGCAGCCCAGGGGGGTCGCAGACCGAAAAACTGTTTTTT.

The chain joins TRBV13 to TRBJ2-3; D not certain. Germline loops: CDR1 PRHDT, CDR2 FYEKMQ (reference sequence). The CDR3 spans 15 residues. Trimming took 8 bases from V and 5 from J, leaving 20 bases between them. In DNA, the CDR3 is TGTGCCAGCGCGTCCAATACCCTTTACGGAGATACGCAGTATTTT. The encoded protein is CASASNTLYGDTQYF. Full variable domain (rest looked up from reference TRBV13 and TRBJ2-3): AAGVIQSPRHLIKEKRETATLKCYPIPRHDTVYWYQQGPGQDPQFLISFYEKMQSDKGSIPDRFSAQQFSDYHSELNMSSLELGDSALYFCASASNTLYGDTQYFGPGTRLTVL.

The V gene is TRBV5-4, the J gene TRBJ2-2; possible D gene TRBD1, 7 bases. Trimming pared 9 bases from V and 0 bases from J, leaving 12 bases between. Germline V gene data show CDR1 as SGHNT and CDR2 as YYREEE (reference sequence). This CDR3 region has 14 residues. CDR3 coding DNA: TGTGCCACCCCAGGGGGGCCGAACACCGGGGAGCTGTTTTTT. Residues: CATPGGPNTGELFF.

This chain joins TRBV19 and TRBJ1-5, with 7 bases aligning to TRBD1. CDR3 size: 17 residues. After removal of 3 bases from V and 3 bases from J, the junction contained 11 bases not matched to a gene. Germline CDR1 LNHDA, CDR2 SQIVND (reference sequence). This chain's CDR3 is CASSIPGGKFNNQPQHF. The CDR3 nucleotides read TGTGCCAGTAGTATCCCAGGGGGTAAGTTTAACAATCAGCCCCAGCATTTT.

J is TRBJ1-1 and V is TRBV12-3 or TRBV12-4; D is ambiguous. CDR3 length: 12 amino acids. Trimming pared 5 bases from V and 9 bases from J, leaving 13 bases between. The CDR3 DNA reads TGTGCCAGCAGTACCCTTGGTACAAAAGCTTTCTTT. It codes for CASSTLGTKAFF.

The V and J genes are TRBV30 and TRBJ1-2; unclear D gene. V lost 5 bases and J 0 bases, leaving 7 bases between the germline ends. Per the germline V gene, CDR1 is GTSNPN and CDR2 is SVGIG (reference sequence). The CDR3 sequence is 12 residues long. The CDR3 DNA reads as TGTGCCTGGGCTACAGCTAACTATGGCTACACCTTC. Amino acid sequence: CAWATANYGYTF.

The rearrangement links TRBV15 to TRBJ2-6, with D perhaps matching TRBD1 (6 bases). V was cut by 5 bases and J by 4 bases, with 15 bases left in between. Germline V lookup: CDR1 LNHNV, CDR2 YYDKDF (reference sequence). The CDR3 extends over 16 amino acids. CDR3 bases: TGTGCCACCAGCGGGACAATGAGGGCCGGGGCCAACGTCCTGACTTTC. Protein product: CATSGTMRAGANVLTF.

V and J are TRBV3-1 (or the pseudogene TRBV3-2) and TRBJ2-1, with 15 bases that match TRBD2. Germline lookup yields CDR1 LGHDT and CDR2 YNNKEL (reference sequence). This CDR3 comprises 15 residues. With V trimmed by 3 bases and J by 6 bases, 0 bases remained unmatched. The CDR3 nucleotides are TGTGCCAGCAGCCAGGGACTAGCGGGAGGCAATGAGCAGTTCTTC. Translating gives CASSQGLAGGNEQFF.

This clone has just a few counts. The genes are TRBV28 and TRBJ2-7; 7 bases are a match to TRBD1. J lost 7 bases, V lost 5 bases, and 2 bases had no gene match. Germline V lookup: CDR1 MDHEN, CDR2 SYDVKM. This CDR3 is 11 amino acids long. The CDR3 sequence: CASSDRVEQYF. In DNA form, the CDR3 reads TGTGCCAGCAGTGACAGGGTGGAGCAGTACTTC.

The chain couples TRBV18 to TRBJ2-1; 9 positions match TRBD1. The CDR3 covers 15 residues. V dropped 9 bases and J dropped 2; count of bases not matched to a gene: 8. CDR1 is KGHSH, CDR2 LQKENI, per germline. DNA of the CDR3: TGTGCCAGTACTACCGGGACAGGGACCTACAATGAGCAGTTCTTC. Translating gives CASTTGTGTYNEQFF.

This chain uses TRBV2 with TRBJ1-5; no firm D call. CDR1 is SNHLY, CDR2 FYNNEI, per germline. This CDR3 comprises 17 residues. V was shortened by 4 bases and J by 1 base, with 17 bases between the two germline ends. CDR3 in amino acids: CASSGEPLTRSNQPQHF. CDR3 DNA: TGTGCCAGCAGTGGGGAGCCCCTAACAAGGAGCAATCAGCCCCAGCATTTT.

The chain is built from TRBV19 and TRBJ2-7; 9 bases are shared with TRBD2. Germline loops: CDR1 LNHDA, CDR2 SQIVND (reference sequence). The trim removed 3 bases at V and 5 bases at J, leaving 8 bases unmatched. The CDR3 totals 15 residues. CDR3 bases: TGTGCCAGTAGTATCGGGCTGCGGGAGGGCAACGAGCAGTACTTC. Its translation: CASSIGLREGNEQYF.

In this sample, this clone turned up a few times. V and J are TRBV4-1 and TRBJ2-7; D is unresolved. The CDR3 has 14 residues. Deletions cut 2 bases from V and 0 bases from J, with 8 bases between. The germline V gene has CDR1 MGHRA and CDR2 YSYEKL. CDR3 in DNA: TGCGCCAGCAGCCAAACAAGGAGCTCCTACGAGCAGTACTTC. Amino acid sequence: CASSQTRSSYEQYF.

J is TRBJ2-7 and V is TRBV28; D gene ambiguous. The CDR3 is 13 residues long. Germline V gene lookup returns CDR1 MDHEN and CDR2 SYDVKM. Deletions cut 3 bases from V and 12 bases from J, with 18 bases between. CDR3 DNA sequence: TGTGCCAGCAGTTTGGGCCCTCCCTCTATGGGGTACTTC. Protein product: CASSLGPPSMGYF.

This clone was found a few times. This rearrangement joins TRBV5-6 to TRBJ1-3; D may be TRBD1 (6 bases). The germline gives CDR1 SGHDT, CDR2 YYEEEE. The ends were cut back, 3 bases at V and 7 bases at J, with 14 bases in the middle. The CDR3 contains 14 residues. The CDR3 sequence is CASSSTGLRNTIYF. CDR3 bases: TGTGCCAGCAGCTCAACAGGGCTCCGGAACACCATATATTTT.